These T cell receptor beta chains were read from a single sample in a study of blood T cell repertoires in COVID-19. TCRdb keeps only in-frame clones here, not all; method: immunoSEQ multiplex PCR. This sample yields around 68,000 clones, of which nearly 90% are seen a single time; more than 8% belongs to the top ten. Sequenced sample: peripheral blood. The origin of the receptors is a man aged 45-65 years with active COVID-19. The CDR3 runs from the conserved cysteine through the conserved F or W. The D gene is left open where the match is weak.

TRBV7-9	14	-	TRBJ1-1	CASSLVGENTEAFF	TGTGCCAGCAGCTTAGTCGGTGAGAACACTGAAGCTTTCTTT
TRBV5-1	14	TRBD1	TRBJ2-7	CASSLGTGEYEQYF	TGCGCCAGCAGCTTGGGGACAGGAGAGTACGAGCAGTACTTC
TRBV7-7	16	TRBD2	TRBJ2-3	CASSPTVGGEPDTQYF	TGTGCCAGCAGCCCGACTGTGGGGGGGGAGCCAGATACGCAGTATTTT
TRBV29-1	14	-	TRBJ2-4	CSVESPGAKNIQYF	TGCAGCGTTGAATCCCCAGGAGCCAAAAACATTCAGTACTTC
TRBV7-8	17	TRBD1	TRBJ2-1	CASSNPGQGAVDNEQFF	TGTGCCAGCAGCAATCCGGGACAGGGGGCAGTCGACAATGAGCAGTTCTTC
TRBV5-6	16	TRBD2	TRBJ2-1	CASSLIVASGGAEQFF	TGTGCCAGCAGCCTAATAGTGGCTAGCGGGGGGGCTGAGCAGTTCTTC
TRBV5-1	16	TRBD1	TRBJ1-4	CASSPSTGTGNEKLFF	TGCGCCAGCAGCCCGTCGACCGGGACAGGAAACGAAAAACTGTTTTTT
TRBV5-1	15	TRBD2	TRBJ2-2	CASSLVAGGTGELFF	TGCGCCAGCAGCTTGGTGGCGGGAGGCACCGGGGAGCTGTTTTTT
TRBV6-2/TRBV6-3	11	-	TRBJ2-7	CASSQRDEQYF	TGTGCCAGCAGTCAGCGAGACGAGCAGTACTTC
TRBV6-6	15	TRBD1	TRBJ2-3	CASMRDSTSTDTQYF	TGTGCCAGCATGAGGGACAGCACTAGCACAGATACGCAGTATTTT